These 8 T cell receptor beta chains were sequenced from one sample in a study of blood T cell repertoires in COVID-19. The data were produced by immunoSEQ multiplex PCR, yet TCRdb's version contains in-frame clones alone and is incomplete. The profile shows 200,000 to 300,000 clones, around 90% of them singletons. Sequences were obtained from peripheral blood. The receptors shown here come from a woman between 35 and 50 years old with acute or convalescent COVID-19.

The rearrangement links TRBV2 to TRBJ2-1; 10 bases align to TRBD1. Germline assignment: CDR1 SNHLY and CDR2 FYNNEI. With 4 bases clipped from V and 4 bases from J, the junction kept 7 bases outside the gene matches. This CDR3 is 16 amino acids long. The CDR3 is CASSGGQGERYNEQFF. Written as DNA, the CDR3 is TGTGCCAGCAGTGGCGGACAGGGGGAGCGATACAATGAGCAGTTCTTC.

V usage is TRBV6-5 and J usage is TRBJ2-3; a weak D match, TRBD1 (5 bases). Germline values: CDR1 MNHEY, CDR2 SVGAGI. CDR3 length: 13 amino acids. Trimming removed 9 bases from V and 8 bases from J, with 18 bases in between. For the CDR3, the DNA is TGTGCCAGTGGTTTAGACAGTTTGGGTACGCAGTATTTT. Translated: CASGLDSLGTQYF.

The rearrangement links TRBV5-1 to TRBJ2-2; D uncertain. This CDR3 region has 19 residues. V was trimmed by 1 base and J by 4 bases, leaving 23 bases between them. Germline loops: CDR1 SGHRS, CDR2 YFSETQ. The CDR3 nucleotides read TGCGCCAGCAGCTTGTTGGAGATGTATCTGGCGATGAGCACCGGGGAGCTGTTTTTT. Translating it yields CASSLLEMYLAMSTGELFF.

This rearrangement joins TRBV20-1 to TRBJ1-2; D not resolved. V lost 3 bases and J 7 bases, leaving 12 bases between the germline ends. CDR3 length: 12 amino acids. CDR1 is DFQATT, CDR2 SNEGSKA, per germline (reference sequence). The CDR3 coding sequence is TGCAGTGCTAGTGGAGGATTCGGTGGCTACACCTTC. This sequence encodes CSASGGFGGYTF.

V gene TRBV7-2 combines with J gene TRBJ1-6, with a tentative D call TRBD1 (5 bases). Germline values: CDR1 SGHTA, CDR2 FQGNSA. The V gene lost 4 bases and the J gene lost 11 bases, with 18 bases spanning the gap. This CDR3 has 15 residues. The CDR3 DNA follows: TGTGCCAGCAGCTCCCTGGAGCTCATGGGGCCACCCCTCCACTTT. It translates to CASSSLELMGPPLHF. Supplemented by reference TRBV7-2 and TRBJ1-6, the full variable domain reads GAGVSQSPSNKVTEKGKDVELRCDPISGHTALYWYRQSLGQGLEFLIYFQGNSAPDKSGLPSDRFSAERTGGSVSTLTIQRTQQEDSAVYLCASSSLELMGPPLHFGNGTRLTVT.

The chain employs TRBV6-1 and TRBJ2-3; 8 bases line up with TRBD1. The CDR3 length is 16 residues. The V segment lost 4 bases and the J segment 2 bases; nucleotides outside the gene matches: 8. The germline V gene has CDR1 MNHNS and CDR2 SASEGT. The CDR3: CASSGQGFRDTDTQYF. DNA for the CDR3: TGTGCCAGCAGTGGACAGGGGTTCCGCGACACAGATACGCAGTATTTT.

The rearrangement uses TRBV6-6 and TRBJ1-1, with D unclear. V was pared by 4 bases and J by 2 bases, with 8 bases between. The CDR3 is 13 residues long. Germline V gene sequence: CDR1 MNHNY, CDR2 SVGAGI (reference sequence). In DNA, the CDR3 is TGTGCCAGCAGTTCAACTTTAAACACTGAAGCTTTCTTT. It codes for CASSSTLNTEAFF.

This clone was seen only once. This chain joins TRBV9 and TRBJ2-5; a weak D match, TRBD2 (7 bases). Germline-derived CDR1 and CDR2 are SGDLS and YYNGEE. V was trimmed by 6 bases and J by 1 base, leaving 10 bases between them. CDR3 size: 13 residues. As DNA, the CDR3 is TGTGCCAGCACCGGGGGGCCCCAAGAGACCCAGTACTTC. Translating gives CASTGGPQETQYF.